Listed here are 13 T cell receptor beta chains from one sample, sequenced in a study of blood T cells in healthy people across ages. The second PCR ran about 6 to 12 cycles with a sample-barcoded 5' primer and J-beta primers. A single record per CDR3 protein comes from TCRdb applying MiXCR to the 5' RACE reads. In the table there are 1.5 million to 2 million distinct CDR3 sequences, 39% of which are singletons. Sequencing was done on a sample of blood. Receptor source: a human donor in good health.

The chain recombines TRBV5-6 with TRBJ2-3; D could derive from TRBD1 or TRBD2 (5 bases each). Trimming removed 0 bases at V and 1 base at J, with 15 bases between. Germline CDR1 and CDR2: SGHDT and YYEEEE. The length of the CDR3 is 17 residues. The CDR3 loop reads CASSLGTILGRTDTQYF. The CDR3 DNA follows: TGTGCCAGCAGCTTGGGTACCATCCTGGGACGCACAGATACGCAGTATTTT.

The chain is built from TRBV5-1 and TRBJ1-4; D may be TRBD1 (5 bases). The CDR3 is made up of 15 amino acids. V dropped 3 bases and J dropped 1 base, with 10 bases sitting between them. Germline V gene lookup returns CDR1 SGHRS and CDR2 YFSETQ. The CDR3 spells CASSSGKVTNEKLFF. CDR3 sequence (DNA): TGCGCCAGCAGCTCAGGGAAAGTAACTAATGAAAAACTGTTTTTT.

The CDR3 reads CASSPPGTLRDEQFF. The CDR3 coding sequence is TGTGCCAGCAGCCCACCCGGGACCCTCAGGGATGAGCAGTTCTTC. This sequence joins TRBV7-7 and TRBJ2-1; D is tentatively TRBD1 or TRBD2 (5 bases each). The germline V gene encodes CDR1 SSHAT and CDR2 FNYEAQ (reference sequence). The CDR3 has 15 residues. V lost 5 bases, J lost 8 bases, and 19 bases lay in between.

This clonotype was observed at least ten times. This CDR3 is CAISTQDRGGGYTF. The CDR3 DNA is TGTGCCATCAGTACCCAGGACAGGGGAGGTGGCTACACCTTC. The chain uses TRBV10-3 and TRBJ1-2, with 9 bases aligning to TRBD1. The CDR3 runs to 14 residues. Germline assignment: CDR1 ENHRY and CDR2 SYGVKD. The junction had 8 bases not matched to a gene; V was cut back by 5 bases and J by 7 bases.

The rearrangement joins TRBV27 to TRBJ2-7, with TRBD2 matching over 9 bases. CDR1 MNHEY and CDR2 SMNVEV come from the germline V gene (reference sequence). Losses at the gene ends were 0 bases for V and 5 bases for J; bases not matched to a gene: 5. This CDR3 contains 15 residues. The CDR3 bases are TGTGCCAGCAGTTTATCGAGGACTAGCGTCGACGAGCAGTACTTC. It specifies CASSLSRTSVDEQYF.

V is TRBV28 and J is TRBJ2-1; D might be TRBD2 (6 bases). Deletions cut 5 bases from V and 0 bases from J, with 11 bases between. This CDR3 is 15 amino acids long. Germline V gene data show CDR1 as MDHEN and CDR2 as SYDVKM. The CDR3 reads CASSDLAVSYNEQFF. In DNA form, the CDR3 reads TGTGCCAGCAGTGATTTAGCGGTCTCCTACAATGAGCAGTTCTTC.

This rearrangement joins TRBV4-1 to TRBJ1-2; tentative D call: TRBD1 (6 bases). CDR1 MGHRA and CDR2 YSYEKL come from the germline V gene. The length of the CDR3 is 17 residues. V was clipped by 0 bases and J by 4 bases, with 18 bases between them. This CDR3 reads CASSQEDHRESPYGYTF. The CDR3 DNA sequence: TGCGCCAGCAGCCAAGAGGATCACAGGGAATCACCCTATGGCTACACCTTC.

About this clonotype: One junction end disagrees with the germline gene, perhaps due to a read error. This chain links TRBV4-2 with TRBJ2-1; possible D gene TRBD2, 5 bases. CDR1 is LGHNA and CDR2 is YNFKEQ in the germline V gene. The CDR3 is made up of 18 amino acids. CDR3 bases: TGTGCCGGCAGCCAAGGTATCCCGGAGACTACGGTCTACAATGAGCAGTTCTTC. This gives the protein CAGSQGIPETTVYNEQFF.

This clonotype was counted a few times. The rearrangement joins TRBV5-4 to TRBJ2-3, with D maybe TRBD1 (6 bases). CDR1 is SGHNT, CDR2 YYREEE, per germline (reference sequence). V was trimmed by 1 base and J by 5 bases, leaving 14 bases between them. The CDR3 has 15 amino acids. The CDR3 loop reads CASSLKGTSRDTQYF. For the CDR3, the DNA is TGTGCCAGCAGCTTGAAGGGGACATCCAGAGATACGCAGTATTTT. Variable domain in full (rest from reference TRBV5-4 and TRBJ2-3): ETGVTQSPTHLIKTRGQQVTLRCSSQSGHNTVSWYQQALGQGPQFIFQYYREEENGRGNFPPRFSGLQFPNYSSELNVNALELDDSALYLCASSLKGTSRDTQYFGPGTRLTVL.

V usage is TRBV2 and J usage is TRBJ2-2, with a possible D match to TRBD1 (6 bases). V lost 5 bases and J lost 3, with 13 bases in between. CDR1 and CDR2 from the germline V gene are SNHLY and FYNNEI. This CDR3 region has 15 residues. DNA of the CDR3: TGTGCCAGCAGTCCCACAGGGAAGGACACCGGGGAGCTGTTTTTT. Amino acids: CASSPTGKDTGELFF.

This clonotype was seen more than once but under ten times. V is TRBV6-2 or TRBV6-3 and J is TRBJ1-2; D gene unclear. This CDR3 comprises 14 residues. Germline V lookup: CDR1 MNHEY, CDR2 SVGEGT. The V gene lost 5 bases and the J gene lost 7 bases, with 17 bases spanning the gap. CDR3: CASSNGRRTGGYTF. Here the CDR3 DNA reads TGTGCCAGCAGTAATGGACGGCGGACTGGTGGCTACACCTTC.

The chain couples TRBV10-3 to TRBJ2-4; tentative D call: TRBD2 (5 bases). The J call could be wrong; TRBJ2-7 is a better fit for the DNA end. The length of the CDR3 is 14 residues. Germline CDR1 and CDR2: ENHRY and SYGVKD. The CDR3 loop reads CAISEGRAPYEQYF. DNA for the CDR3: TGTGCCATCAGTGAGGGGCGGGCCCCCTACGAGCAGTACTTC.

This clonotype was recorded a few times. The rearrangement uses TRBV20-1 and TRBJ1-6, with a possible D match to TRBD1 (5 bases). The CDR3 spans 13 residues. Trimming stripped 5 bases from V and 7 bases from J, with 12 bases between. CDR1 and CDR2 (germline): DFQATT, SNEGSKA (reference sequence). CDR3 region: CSASQDTNSPLHF. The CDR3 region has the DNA TGCAGTGCTTCCCAGGACACCAATTCACCCCTCCACTTT.